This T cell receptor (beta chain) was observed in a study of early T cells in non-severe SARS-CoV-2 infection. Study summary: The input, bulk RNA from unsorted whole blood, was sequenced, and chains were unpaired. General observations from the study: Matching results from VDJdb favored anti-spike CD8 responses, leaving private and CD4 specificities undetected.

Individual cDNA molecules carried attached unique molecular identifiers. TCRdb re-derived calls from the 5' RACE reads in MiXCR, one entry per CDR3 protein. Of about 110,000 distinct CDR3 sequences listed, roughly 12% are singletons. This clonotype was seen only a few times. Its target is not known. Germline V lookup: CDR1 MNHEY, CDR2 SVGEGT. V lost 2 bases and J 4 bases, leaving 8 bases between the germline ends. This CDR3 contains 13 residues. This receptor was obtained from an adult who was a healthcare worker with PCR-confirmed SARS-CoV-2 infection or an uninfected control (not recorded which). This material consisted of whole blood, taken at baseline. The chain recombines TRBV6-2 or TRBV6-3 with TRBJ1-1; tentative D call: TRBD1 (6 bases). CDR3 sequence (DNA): TGTGCCAGCAGTTACGTAGGGGGCACTGAAGCTTTCTTT. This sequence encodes CASSYVGGTEAFF.